The source of this T cell receptor (beta chain) is a study of blood T cell repertoires in COVID-19. Germline V gives CDR1 SSHAT, CDR2 FNYEAQ (reference sequence). The CDR3 has 15 amino acids. The V and J ends lost 4 bases and 2 bases, in that order; junction bases with no gene match: 4. Data came from immunoSEQ multiplex PCR; TCRdb stores just in-frame clones and leaves some out. The table lists a few hundred thousand clones, around four fifths of them singletons. The receptor was derived from a woman aged 50 to 60 with acute or convalescent COVID-19. Sequencing was carried out using peripheral blood. The J gene is TRBJ2-1, the V gene TRBV7-7, with 8 nucleotides matching TRBD2. The CDR3 DNA sequence: TGTGCCAGCAGCTCAAGCGGGAGTACCTACAATGAGCAGTTCTTC. Translation gives CASSSSGSTYNEQFF.